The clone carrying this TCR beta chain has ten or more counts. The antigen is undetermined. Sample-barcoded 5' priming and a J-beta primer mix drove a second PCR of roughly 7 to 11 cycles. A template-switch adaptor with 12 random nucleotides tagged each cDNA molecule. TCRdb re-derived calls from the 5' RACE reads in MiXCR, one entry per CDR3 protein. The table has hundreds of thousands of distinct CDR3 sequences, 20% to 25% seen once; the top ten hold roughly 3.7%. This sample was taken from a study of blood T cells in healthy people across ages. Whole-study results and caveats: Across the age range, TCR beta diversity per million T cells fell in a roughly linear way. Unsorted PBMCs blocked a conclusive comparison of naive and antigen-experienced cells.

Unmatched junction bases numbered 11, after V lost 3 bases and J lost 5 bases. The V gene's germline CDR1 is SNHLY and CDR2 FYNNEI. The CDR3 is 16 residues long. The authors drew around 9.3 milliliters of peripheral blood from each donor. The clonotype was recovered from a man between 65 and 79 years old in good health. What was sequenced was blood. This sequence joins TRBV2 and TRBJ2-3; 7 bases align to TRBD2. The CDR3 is CASSELVGGPEDTQYF. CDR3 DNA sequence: TGTGCCAGCAGTGAGTTGGTGGGAGGGCCGGAAGATACGCAGTATTTT.